Listed below are T cell receptor beta chains from one sample, sequenced in a study of blood T cell repertoires in COVID-19. Sequencing was performed with immunoSEQ multiplex PCR; in TCRdb, only in-frame clones are kept and a portion is missing. The table has around 170,000 clones, less than 90% seen once. Material: peripheral blood. The receptors were gathered from a woman aged 40-49 years with acute or convalescent COVID-19. CDR3s include the opening cysteine and the closing phenylalanine or tryptophan. The order of the fields is CDR3 DNA, CDR3 protein, J gene, CDR3 length, clone size, D gene, V gene. The D gene is left open where the match is weak. A row's size may be missing; if present it is once, few, many or a size class.

TGCGCCAGCAGTGAGACTGGATCAGCGAGCTACGAGCAGTACTTC | CASSETGSASYEQYF | TRBJ2-7 | 15 | NA | NA | TRBV10-2
TGCGCCAGCAGCGTAGACACAGATACGCAGTATTTT | CASSVDTDTQYF | TRBJ2-3 | 12 | NA | NA | TRBV5-1
TGTGCCAGCAGTTTATCCCGACAGTTTCGGGGCAATCAGCCCCAGCATTTT | CASSLSRQFRGNQPQHF | TRBJ1-5 | 17 | NA | NA | TRBV28
TGTGCCAGCAGCCTAGGGACAGTAGCCGAGCAGTACTTC | CASSLGTVAEQYF | TRBJ2-7 | 13 | NA | TRBD1 | TRBV11-3
TGTGCCAGCAGTCTACCGGGACGGAGGGTCACCGGGGAGCTGTTTTTT | CASSLPGRRVTGELFF | TRBJ2-2 | 16 | NA | NA | TRBV5-8
TGTGCCAGCACCCCCGGGACAGGGGTCGAGACCCAGTACTTC | CASTPGTGVETQYF | TRBJ2-5 | 14 | once | TRBD1 | TRBV6-5
TGTGCCATCCGGAGGACAGGATCCTCCTACGAGCAGTACTTC | CAIRRTGSSYEQYF | TRBJ2-7 | 14 | NA | TRBD1 | TRBV24-1
TGTGCCAGCAGTCCACAACTAGCGGGGGGGCCCTACGAGCAGTACTTC | CASSPQLAGGPYEQYF | TRBJ2-7 | 16 | NA | TRBD2 | TRBV6-4
TGCGCCAGCAGCTTGACAGGAAACACTGAAGCTTTCTTT | CASSLTGNTEAFF | TRBJ1-1 | 13 | NA | NA | TRBV5-1
TGTGCCAGTAGTACTCCCCGTAGCGGGGCCAACGTCCTGACTTTC | CASSTPRSGANVLTF | TRBJ2-6 | 15 | few | NA | TRBV19
TGTGCCAGCAAAGGACAGGGGGCGCACCCTGAAGCTTTCTTT | CASKGQGAHPEAFF | TRBJ1-1 | 14 | NA | TRBD1 | TRBV28
TGTGCCATCAGTGTGCCAGGGCGTTACTCTGGGGCCAACGTCCTGACTTTC | CAISVPGRYSGANVLTF | TRBJ2-6 | 17 | NA | NA | TRBV10-3
TGCGCCAGCAGCCGTGACAGGGGAGACCATACGCAGTATTTT | CASSRDRGDHTQYF | TRBJ2-3 | 14 | NA | TRBD1 | TRBV4-1
TGTGCCTGGAGGGCCCCAGGCAGGACAGATACGCAGTATTTT | CAWRAPGRTDTQYF | TRBJ2-3 | 14 | NA | NA | TRBV30
TGTGCCTGGAGTGTCGAAACATTGCCTTCGAACACTGAAGCTTTCTTT | CAWSVETLPSNTEAFF | TRBJ1-1 | 16 | NA | NA | TRBV30
TGTGCCAGCGGCAGGGGGCGTACAGATACGCAGTATTTT | CASGRGRTDTQYF | TRBJ2-3 | 13 | NA | TRBD1 | TRBV7-2
TGTGCCAGCTCACCCAGACCGGGACAGGGATCCGCGAACACCGGGGAGCTGTTTTTT | CASSPRPGQGSANTGELFF | TRBJ2-2 | 19 | NA | TRBD1 | TRBV18
TGTGCCAGCAGCTTAGGTTTTGGTGGACTAGCGGGGAACAATGAGCAGTTCTTC | CASSLGFGGLAGNNEQFF | TRBJ2-1 | 18 | NA | TRBD2 | TRBV7-9